This T cell receptor beta chain was obtained from a study of CXCR3-negative and CXCR3-positive naive CD8 T cells. Overall study results and limits: Researchers report that CXCR3-positive naive cells carry more hydrophobic TRB CDR3s than CXCR3-negative naive cells.

Through 5' RACE with UMI labels, the TRB cDNA libraries were prepared. With the 5' RACE reads reprocessed, TCRdb shows one record per CDR3 protein and no DNA. The repertoire table contains some 47,000 distinct CDR3 sequences. The CDR3 consists of 16 residues. CDR1 SGHVS and CDR2 FNYEAQ come from the germline V gene. Comments on this clonotype: Its target is unknown.

This clonotype originated in a human donor in good health. Some clones in this sample may be carry-over from other donors' samples. Sequencing used naive CXCR3+ CD8+ T cells from blood. The subset here: CD45RO-CCR7+CD27+CD95- naive CD8+ T cells expressing CXCR3 (TNR3+). This chain connects TRBV7-6 to TRBJ2-3; lacking DNA, the TRBD2 call made by TCRdb goes unchecked. The CDR3 is CASSLAAGGSTDTQYF. Full variable domain (remainder filled in from reference TRBV7-6 and TRBJ2-3): GAGVSQSPRYKVTKRGQDVALRCDPISGHVSLYWYRQALGQGPEFLTYFNYEAQQDKSGLPNDRFSAERPEGSISTLTIQRTEQRDSAMYRCASSLAAGGSTDTQYFGPGTRLTVL.